A single sample is the source of the 2 T cell receptor beta chains below, sequenced in a study of T cells in Graves' hyperthyroidism and ophthalmopathy. RNA transcripts served as the template for amplifying TCR beta CDR3 regions. HTBI primers were employed in a first-round RT-PCR of the TCR CDR3. TCRdb used MiXCR to reprocess the multiplex PCR reads, holding one entry per CDR3 protein. Of fewer than 850,000 distinct CDR3 sequences listed, roughly 17% were seen once; the top ten hold around a sixth. The sample comprised blood. These receptors all come from a man aged 50-59 years with Graves' hyperthyroidism.

This clonotype was counted many times. V gene TRBV6-1 combines with J gene TRBJ2-5; D unresolved. Per germline, CDR1 MNHNS and CDR2 SASEGT. V gave up 7 bases and J gave up 5 bases, with 17 bases separating them. This CDR3 comprises 14 residues. The CDR3 region is CASTQLDIRETQYF. In DNA, the CDR3 is TGTGCCAGCACCCAACTCGACATTCGCGAGACCCAGTACTTC.

This chain connects TRBV5-8 to TRBJ2-5, with 11 bases aligning to TRBD2. V shed 4 bases and J 5 bases; nucleotides not matched to a gene: 16. The CDR3 sequence is 18 residues long. Germline V gene lookup returns CDR1 SGHTS and CDR2 YDEGEE. The CDR3 is CASSPRSALAGVKETQYF. The CDR3 region has the DNA TGTGCCAGCAGCCCGCGGTCGGCACTAGCGGGGGTAAAGGAGACCCAGTACTTC.